Sequencing of this TCR beta chain was carried out in a study of identical twins. TCRdb recomputed calls from the 5' RACE reads with MiXCR, one row per CDR3 protein. This sample has 1.5 million to 2 million distinct CDR3 sequences, with 32% found just once. About this clonotype itself: Antigen unknown.

Whole-study findings and limits: Memory repertoires showed no such pattern, whereas abundant cord blood beta clonotypes carried fewer insertions.

Sequencing was performed on cord blood. This receptor was taken from a newborn girl in good health.

For the CDR3, the DNA is TGCGCCAGCAGCTTGGTTCCCGGGAGCGACACCGGGGAGCTGTTTTTT. Residues: CASSLVPGSDTGELFF. V gene TRBV5-1 combines with J gene TRBJ2-2, with D perhaps matching TRBD2 (6 bases). CDR3 size: 16 residues. V was shortened by 0 bases and J by 3 bases, with 12 bases between the two germline ends. CDR1 is SGHRS and CDR2 is YFSETQ in the germline V gene.